This T cell receptor beta chain stems from a study of T cells after posttransplantation cyclophosphamide. Study observations and caveats: Recipient CMV seropositivity and CMV reactivation strongly tracked TRB clonality. Blood and skin or GI T cell repertoires showed limited TRB overlap. Donor CD8+ memory clones often dominated recipient blood repertoires at later times.

Methotrexate plus calcineurin inhibitor accompanied controls' myeloablative marrow transplants; sampling was 1 year later. For this clone: Its antigen is as yet unknown.

The assay was immunoSEQ multiplex PCR, and TCRdb's table has in-frame clones only and misses some. The sample carries 15,000 to 20,000 clones, more than 80% recorded once. This CDR3 spans 12 amino acids. Looked up from germline, CDR1 is MNHNY and CDR2 is SVGAGI (reference sequence). Trimming stripped 6 bases from V and 5 bases from J, with 10 bases between. The sequence came from a male patient between 25 and 39 years old who received an allogeneic stem cell transplant from an unrelated donor, was CMV-positive, and had acute and chronic GVHD. Some T cells may be provided by the graft donor. The genes are TRBV6-6 and TRBJ1-1; perhaps TRBD1 as D (5 bases). Sequences were derived from PBMCs, sampled around 64 weeks after allogeneic stem cell transplant with calcineurin inhibitor and methotrexate. CDR3 DNA: TGTGCCAGCAGCCGTGGGGGGACTGAAGCTTTCTTT. It translates to CASSRGGTEAFF.